The 24 T cell receptor beta chains below were found in one sample sequenced in a study of cytomegalovirus exposure and HLA in healthy donors. Primers for the PCR totalled 60 Vbeta and 13 Jbeta. Using immunoSEQ multiplex PCR, the repertoire was profiled, and TCRdb retains in-frame clones only, with some absent. The profile shows roughly 190,000 clones, 81% of them singletons. Sequencing used PBMCs. Receptors were obtained from a man aged 50 to 60 in good health and CMV-seronegative.

This CDR3 is CASSPGQPGSNQPQHF. The CDR3 nucleotides are TGTGCCAGCTCACCGGGACAGCCGGGGAGCAATCAGCCCCAGCATTTT. This rearrangement joins TRBV18 to TRBJ1-5; the match to TRBD1 covers 7 bases. CDR3 size: 16 residues. In germline, CDR1 is KGHSH, CDR2 LQKENI. The V and J ends lost 3 bases and 1 base, in that order; junction bases with no gene match: 6.

About this clone itself: One end of the junction is discordant with germline, which a read error may explain. This chain links TRBV7-9 with TRBJ2-3, with 14 bases fitting TRBD2. Germline assignment: CDR1 SEHNR and CDR2 FQNEAQ (reference sequence). The CDR3 length is 16 residues. CDR3 nucleotides: TGTTCCAGCAGCCAACGACTAGCGGGGGGGCAAGATACGCAGTATTTT. Amino acids: CSSSQRLAGGQDTQYF.

This clone was seen a single time. The chain uses TRBV7-2 and TRBJ2-5, with a tentative D call TRBD1 (6 bases). V lost 2 bases, J lost 3 bases, and 7 bases lay in between. Germline CDR1 SGHTA, CDR2 FQGNSA. This CDR3 spans 13 amino acids. CDR3 DNA: TGTGCCAGCAGCTTACCAGGGGAAGAGACCCAGTACTTC. It yields the protein CASSLPGEETQYF.

The J gene is TRBJ1-2, the V gene TRBV6-1; 9 bases fit TRBD1. Germline V gives CDR1 MNHNS, CDR2 SASEGT. The CDR3 has 15 amino acids. Trimming at V came to 1 base and at J to 2 bases, leaving 2 bases not matched to a gene. The CDR3 region is CASSEVGTGNYGYTF. CDR3 sequence (DNA): TGTGCCAGCAGTGAAGTTGGGACAGGGAACTATGGCTACACCTTC.

The rearrangement links TRBV7-9 to TRBJ1-1; 9 bases fit TRBD1. Per germline, CDR1 SEHNR and CDR2 FQNEAQ (reference sequence). V lost 6 bases and J lost 8; bases outside the gene matches: 7. The CDR3 loop spans 13 amino acids. CDR3 amino acids: CASSPTGGREAFF. The CDR3 DNA is TGTGCCAGCAGTCCGACAGGGGGAAGGGAAGCTTTCTTT.

For this clone: One end of the junction does not line up with germline, which may come from a read error. The chain links TRBV4-3 to TRBJ2-7; 10 bases match TRBD1. Per germline, CDR1 LGHNA and CDR2 YSLEER. This CDR3 has 16 residues. The CDR3 coding sequence is TGCGCAAGCAGCCAAGTTTACGGGACAGGGGCCTACGAGCAGTACTTC. Its translation: CASSQVYGTGAYEQYF.

CDR3: CASRAPGVSYNSPLHF. DNA for the CDR3: TGTGCCAGCAGGGCCCCGGGGGTCTCCTATAATTCACCCCTCCACTTT. V and J are TRBV27 and TRBJ1-6, with a possible D match to TRBD1 (5 bases). The CDR3 consists of 16 residues. Germline loops: CDR1 MNHEY, CDR2 SMNVEV (reference sequence). Trimming cost V 6 bases and J 0 bases, with 12 bases left between them.

This chain links TRBV6-1 with TRBJ1-3; maybe TRBD1 (5 bases). V was cut by 10 bases and J by 0 bases, with 16 bases left in between. The CDR3 spans 15 residues. Germline-derived CDR1 and CDR2 are MNHNS and SASEGT. The CDR3, as DNA: TGTGCCACCCTGTGGGGGGACCTCTCTGGAAACACCATATATTTT. Its protein is CATLWGDLSGNTIYF.

This chain connects TRBV30 to TRBJ2-1; 12 bases agree with TRBD2. The germline V gene has CDR1 GTSNPN and CDR2 SVGIG (reference sequence). V dropped 5 bases and J dropped 7; count of bases not matched to a gene: 9. There are 15 residues in the CDR3. CDR3 coding DNA: TGTGCCTGGGCCAGGACTAGCGGGGCGAAGAATGAGCAGTTCTTC. This translates into CAWARTSGAKNEQFF.

In regard to this clone: The same CDR3 can be traced to other DNA sequences in this sample. In nucleotides, the CDR3 is TGTGCCAGCAGTCGAGGACAGGGGGGTCAGCCCCAGCATTTT. The encoded protein is CASSRGQGGQPQHF. The chain combines TRBV6-5 with TRBJ1-5, with 10 bases matching TRBD1. Looked up from germline, CDR1 is MNHEY and CDR2 is SVGAGI. The CDR3 contains 14 residues. Trimming at V came to 5 bases and at J to 6 bases, leaving 4 bases not matched to a gene.

The rearrangement links TRBV5-1 to TRBJ2-1, with TRBD1 matching 8 bases. This CDR3 has 15 amino acids. The V gene end was trimmed by 0 bases and the J gene end by 8 bases; junction bases not matched to a gene: 7. Germline CDR1 SGHRS, CDR2 YFSETQ. CDR3 sequence (DNA): TGCGCCAGCAGCTTGGAAGGGACAGGAGGAGATGAGCAGTTCTTC. Amino acid sequence: CASSLEGTGGDEQFF.

This chain links TRBV6-5 with TRBJ2-2; the D is unclear. The V end lost 6 bases, the J end lost 0 bases, and 2 bases lay between the germline ends. The CDR3 spans 12 residues. Germline loops: CDR1 MNHEY, CDR2 SVGAGI. The CDR3 region is CASSSNTGELFF. The CDR3 DNA is TGTGCCAGCAGCTCGAACACCGGGGAGCTGTTTTTT.

The chain links TRBV4-1 to TRBJ2-5; 11 bases map to TRBD1. The last part of the DNA fits TRBJ2-7 better; the J call may be wrong. Per the germline V gene, CDR1 is MGHRA and CDR2 is YSYEKL. The CDR3 covers 15 residues. The CDR3 DNA follows: TGCGCCAGCAGCCACCCGGGACAGGGGGTGTACGAGCAGTACTTC. Protein: CASSHPGQGVYEQYF.

The chain joins TRBV6-1 to TRBJ1-5; 7 bases match TRBD1. V lost 7 bases, J lost 0 bases, and 6 bases stayed unmatched. This CDR3 is 15 amino acids long. CDR1 and CDR2 from the germline V gene are MNHNS and SASEGT. Here the CDR3 DNA reads TGTGCCAGCAAGCCGGGACAGCATAGCAATCAGCCCCAGCATTTT. This translates into CASKPGQHSNQPQHF.

V is TRBV9 and J is TRBJ1-1; D is uncertain. The CDR3 contains 13 residues. Germline CDR1 SGDLS, CDR2 YYNGEE. The V and J ends lost 0 bases and 0 bases respectively, with 3 bases between them. The CDR3 here is CASSVELNTEAFF. The CDR3 region has the DNA TGTGCCAGCAGCGTAGAGCTGAACACTGAAGCTTTCTTT.

The gene calls are TRBV2 and TRBJ1-5, with D unclear. CDR1 and CDR2 (germline): SNHLY, FYNNEI. This CDR3 region has 15 residues. V lost 8 bases and J lost 3, with 17 bases in between. This chain's CDR3 is CASGISSTDNQPQHF. The CDR3 nucleotides are TGTGCCAGCGGTATTTCGAGTACAGACAATCAGCCCCAGCATTTT.

The chain joins TRBV5-1 to TRBJ1-2, with D maybe TRBD1 (6 bases). The V and J ends lost 0 bases and 6 bases respectively, with 6 bases between them. The CDR3 is 12 residues long. Germline V lookup: CDR1 SGHRS, CDR2 YFSETQ. CDR3 DNA sequence: TGCGCCAGCAGCTTGGAGGGGGATGGCTACACCTTC. Translation gives CASSLEGDGYTF. Variable domain in full (rest from reference TRBV5-1 and TRBJ1-2): KAGVTQTPRYLIKTRGQQVTLSCSPISGHRSVSWYQQTPGQGLQFLFEYFSETQRNKGNFPGRFSGRQFSNSRSEMNVSTLELGDSALYLCASSLEGDGYTFGSGTRLTVV.

V usage is TRBV7-8 and J usage is TRBJ2-6, with D possibly TRBD1 on 5 matching bases. CDR3 length: 17 residues. Trimming cost V 5 bases and J 4 bases, with 18 bases left between them. Per germline, CDR1 SGHVS and CDR2 FQNEAQ. The CDR3 is CASSPRGRVLGANVLTF. CDR3 in DNA: TGTGCCAGCAGCCCCCGCGGCAGGGTGCTCGGGGCCAACGTCCTGACTTTC.

V is TRBV4-1 and J is TRBJ2-3; 7 nucleotides line up with TRBD1. CDR1 is MGHRA and CDR2 is YSYEKL in the germline V gene. This CDR3 has 17 amino acids. V shed 2 bases, J shed 4 bases, and the junction held 12 bases outside the gene matches. The CDR3, as DNA: TGCGCCAGCAGCCAACCCCACAGGGGAAGTGCTGCAGATACGCAGTATTTT. As protein: CASSQPHRGSAADTQYF.

The rearrangement joins TRBV6-5 to TRBJ1-5, with D perhaps TRBD1 (6 bases). This CDR3 comprises 15 residues. The germline CDR1 and CDR2 sequences are MNHEY and SVGAGI. Trimming pared 2 bases from V and 1 base from J, leaving 9 bases between. CDR3 sequence: CASSYVQGSNQPQHF. CDR3 DNA sequence: TGTGCCAGCAGTTACGTCCAGGGGAGCAATCAGCCCCAGCATTTT.

V gene TRBV7-6 combines with J gene TRBJ1-2, with 7 bases identical to TRBD1. The CDR3 is 14 amino acids. V gave up 4 bases and J gave up 4 bases; unmatched junction bases: 6. Germline V gives CDR1 SGHVS, CDR2 FNYEAQ. In nucleotides, the CDR3 is TGTGCCAGCAGCTCCACAGGGGCGTCCTATGGCTACACCTTC. This sequence encodes CASSSTGASYGYTF.

V usage is TRBV7-9 and J usage is TRBJ1-2; the D is unclear. The CDR3 contains 13 residues. Germline V gene lookup returns CDR1 SEHNR and CDR2 FQNEAQ (reference sequence). Trimming stripped 1 base from V and 4 bases from J, with 7 bases between. CDR3 nucleotide sequence: TGTGCCAGCAGCTTAGGAGCTTCCTATGGCTACACCTTC. Its protein is CASSLGASYGYTF.

This chain joins TRBV6-1 and TRBJ1-1; D remains ambiguous. This CDR3 has 13 amino acids. The germline CDR1 and CDR2 sequences are MNHNS and SASEGT. The CDR3 loop reads CALEGKWDTEAFF. The CDR3 DNA reads as TGTGCACTCGAGGGTAAGTGGGACACTGAAGCTTTCTTT.

The rearrangement links TRBV5-1 to TRBJ2-5; 9 bases fit TRBD2. The CDR3 runs 14 residues. The junction had 1 base not matched to a gene; V was cut back by 4 bases and J by 0 bases. The germline CDR1 and CDR2 sequences are SGHRS and YFSETQ. The CDR3 sequence is CASSERGDQETQYF. The CDR3, as DNA: TGCGCCAGCAGCGAGCGGGGGGACCAAGAGACCCAGTACTTC.